These T cell receptor beta chains were read from a single sample in a study of blood T cell repertoires in COVID-19. Only in-frame clones appear in the TCRdb table, and some are missing; sequencing was by immunoSEQ multiplex PCR. This table holds around 140,000 clones, 75% to 90% found once. The sample taken for sequencing was PBMCs or T cells enriched from blood (not recorded which). Receptors were obtained from a man aged 55-75 years who had recovered from COVID-19. Each CDR3 is given with its conserved first and last residue. The order of the fields is J gene, clone size, V gene, D gene, CDR3 protein, CDR3 DNA. The D gene is left open where the match is weak. Rows give clone size only sometimes, using once, few, many, or a class for an expanded clone.

j_gene: TRBJ2-7; abundance: .; v_gene: TRBV3-1/TRBV3-2; d_gene: TRBD2; CDR3aa: CASSRQRGYEQYF; CDR3nt: TGTGCCAGCAGCCGGCAGCGGGGGTACGAGCAGTACTTC
j_gene: TRBJ2-5; abundance: .; v_gene: TRBV7-9; d_gene: TRBD2; CDR3aa: CASRTSGQETQYF; CDR3nt: TGTGCCAGCAGGACTAGCGGGCAAGAGACCCAGTACTTC
j_gene: TRBJ2-7; abundance: .; v_gene: TRBV6-5; d_gene: TRBD1; CDR3aa: CASSSPGTGAYEQYF; CDR3nt: TGTGCCAGCAGTTCCCCCGGGACAGGGGCTTACGAGCAGTACTTC
j_gene: TRBJ2-7; abundance: .; v_gene: TRBV23-1; d_gene: .; CDR3aa: CASSQVHRGEQYF; CDR3nt: TGCGCCAGCAGTCAAGTCCACCGCGGGGAGCAGTACTTC
j_gene: TRBJ2-7; abundance: .; v_gene: TRBV28; d_gene: .; CDR3aa: CASNRALRGQYF; CDR3nt: TGTGCCAGCAACAGGGCCTTACGTGGGCAGTACTTC
j_gene: TRBJ2-7; abundance: .; v_gene: TRBV5-1; d_gene: .; CDR3aa: CASSYTPEGASYEQYF; CDR3nt: TGCGCCAGCAGCTACACCCCGGAGGGGGCCTCCTACGAGCAGTACTTC
j_gene: TRBJ2-3; abundance: .; v_gene: TRBV3-1/TRBV3-2; d_gene: .; CDR3aa: CASSQMRGNTQYF; CDR3nt: TGTGCCAGCAGCCAAATGCGGGGCAATACGCAGTATTTT
j_gene: TRBJ2-1; abundance: .; v_gene: TRBV28; d_gene: .; CDR3aa: CASSLSGEAGEQFF; CDR3nt: TGTGCCAGCAGTTTATCCGGGGAGGCCGGTGAGCAGTTCTTC
j_gene: TRBJ2-7; abundance: .; v_gene: TRBV18; d_gene: TRBD2; CDR3aa: CASSPAPIAGGPGEQYF; CDR3nt: TGTGCCAGCTCACCCGCGCCCATAGCGGGAGGGCCGGGCGAGCAGTACTTC
j_gene: TRBJ1-5; abundance: .; v_gene: TRBV6-4; d_gene: .; CDR3aa: CASSDIGKNQPQHF; CDR3nt: TGTGCCAGCAGTGACATCGGGAAGAATCAGCCCCAGCATTTT
j_gene: TRBJ2-7; abundance: .; v_gene: TRBV20-1; d_gene: .; CDR3aa: CCRDAYEQYF; CDR3nt: TGCTGCAGGGATGCCTACGAGCAGTACTTC
j_gene: TRBJ1-5; abundance: .; v_gene: TRBV28; d_gene: TRBD1; CDR3aa: CASSERTGVQPQHF; CDR3nt: TGTGCCAGCAGCGAACGGACAGGGGTTCAGCCCCAGCATTTT
j_gene: TRBJ2-2; abundance: .; v_gene: TRBV5-8; d_gene: .; CDR3aa: CASSFSPDTASGELFF; CDR3nt: TGTGCCAGCAGCTTCTCGCCGGACACGGCGAGCGGGGAGCTGTTTTTT
j_gene: TRBJ2-5; abundance: .; v_gene: TRBV7-8; d_gene: .; CDR3aa: CASSLSETQYF; CDR3nt: TGTGCCAGCAGCTTATCGGAGACCCAGTACTTC
j_gene: TRBJ1-2; abundance: few; v_gene: TRBV30; d_gene: .; CDR3aa: CARGAGTDDYGYTF; CDR3nt: TGTGCCCGGGGCGCCGGGACTGACGACTATGGCTACACCTTC
j_gene: TRBJ2-5; abundance: .; v_gene: TRBV27; d_gene: TRBD1; CDR3aa: CASSSGPGTGYQETQYF; CDR3nt: TGTGCCAGCAGTTCAGGCCCCGGGACAGGCTACCAAGAGACCCAGTACTTC
j_gene: TRBJ2-1; abundance: .; v_gene: TRBV29-1; d_gene: TRBD2; CDR3aa: CSVVPGLAGQEQFF; CDR3nt: TGCAGCGTTGTTCCGGGACTAGCGGGACAGGAGCAGTTCTTC
j_gene: TRBJ1-1; abundance: .; v_gene: TRBV6-6; d_gene: TRBD1; CDR3aa: CASSPGQGEAFF; CDR3nt: TGTGCCAGCAGCCCGGGACAGGGCGAAGCTTTCTTT
j_gene: TRBJ1-1; abundance: .; v_gene: TRBV19; d_gene: .; CDR3aa: CASSPSRGSRIEAFF; CDR3nt: TGTGCCAGTAGTCCGTCACGGGGGTCGCGGATTGAAGCTTTCTTT
j_gene: TRBJ1-3; abundance: .; v_gene: TRBV5-1; d_gene: TRBD1; CDR3aa: CASSPGGTGNTIYF; CDR3nt: TGCGCCAGCAGCCCAGGGGGCACAGGAAACACCATATATTTT
j_gene: TRBJ2-3; abundance: .; v_gene: TRBV6-1; d_gene: TRBD2; CDR3aa: CASSEKAGVSADTQYF; CDR3nt: TGTGCCAGCAGTGAAAAGGCGGGGGTGTCTGCAGATACGCAGTATTTT
j_gene: TRBJ2-7; abundance: .; v_gene: TRBV9; d_gene: TRBD1; CDR3aa: CASSAYGTGSEQYF; CDR3nt: TGTGCCAGCAGCGCTTACGGGACAGGATCCGAGCAGTACTTC
j_gene: TRBJ1-4; abundance: .; v_gene: TRBV2; d_gene: .; CDR3aa: CATLGGRSEKLFF; CDR3nt: TGTGCCACCCTCGGGGGGCGAAGTGAAAAACTGTTTTTT
j_gene: TRBJ1-5; abundance: .; v_gene: TRBV5-5; d_gene: .; CDR3aa: CASSLEAGPNQPQHF; CDR3nt: TGTGCCAGCAGCTTGGAGGCAGGCCCCAATCAGCCCCAGCATTTT
j_gene: TRBJ1-2; abundance: .; v_gene: TRBV27; d_gene: .; CDR3aa: CASSLSRQANYGYTF; CDR3nt: TGTGCCAGCAGTTTATCCCGACAGGCAAACTATGGCTACACCTTC
j_gene: TRBJ1-6; abundance: .; v_gene: TRBV19; d_gene: .; CDR3aa: CASGGGLINSPLHF; CDR3nt: TGTGCCAGTGGAGGAGGACTGATCAATTCACCCCTCCACTTT
j_gene: TRBJ2-2; abundance: .; v_gene: TRBV19; d_gene: TRBD2; CDR3aa: CASKTSGSPTGELFF; CDR3nt: TGTGCCAGTAAAACTAGCGGGAGTCCCACCGGGGAGCTGTTTTTT
j_gene: TRBJ2-7; abundance: .; v_gene: TRBV4-2; d_gene: TRBD2; CDR3aa: CASSQGIAGEDYEQYF; CDR3nt: TGTGCCAGCAGCCAAGGAATAGCGGGGGAAGACTACGAGCAGTACTTC
j_gene: TRBJ2-3; abundance: .; v_gene: TRBV12-3/TRBV12-4; d_gene: TRBD2; CDR3aa: CASQTSGTDTQYF; CDR3nt: TGTGCCAGCCAGACTAGCGGCACAGATACGCAGTATTTT
j_gene: TRBJ1-2; abundance: .; v_gene: TRBV7-8; d_gene: TRBD1; CDR3aa: CASSVDRANYGYTF; CDR3nt: TGTGCCAGCAGCGTCGACAGGGCTAACTATGGCTACACCTTC
j_gene: TRBJ2-7; abundance: .; v_gene: TRBV5-6; d_gene: TRBD1; CDR3aa: CASSSGTGSYEQYF; CDR3nt: TGTGCCAGCAGCTCCGGGACAGGGTCCTACGAGCAGTACTTC
j_gene: TRBJ2-3; abundance: .; v_gene: TRBV18; d_gene: .; CDR3aa: CASSPQGSDTQYF; CDR3nt: TGTGCCAGCTCACCACAGGGGTCAGATACGCAGTATTTT
j_gene: TRBJ1-1; abundance: .; v_gene: TRBV9; d_gene: .; CDR3aa: CASSAQQGATEAFF; CDR3nt: TGTGCCAGCAGCGCCCAACAGGGTGCCACTGAAGCTTTCTTT
j_gene: TRBJ2-1; abundance: .; v_gene: TRBV5-6; d_gene: .; CDR3aa: CASSLGQSYNEQFF; CDR3nt: TGTGCCAGCAGCTTGGGACAATCCTACAATGAGCAGTTCTTC
j_gene: TRBJ1-5; abundance: .; v_gene: TRBV18; d_gene: .; CDR3aa: CASSQTQHSNQPQHF; CDR3nt: TGTGCCAGCTCACAGACACAACATAGCAATCAGCCCCAGCATTTT
j_gene: TRBJ1-1; abundance: .; v_gene: TRBV6-5; d_gene: TRBD1; CDR3aa: CASSTWTGVNTEAFF; CDR3nt: TGTGCCAGCAGTACGTGGACAGGGGTGAACACTGAAGCTTTCTTT
j_gene: TRBJ1-3; abundance: .; v_gene: TRBV5-1; d_gene: .; CDR3aa: CASSLVSGIAGNTIYF; CDR3nt: TGCGCCAGCAGCTTGGTGTCAGGCATAGCTGGAAACACCATATATTTT
j_gene: TRBJ1-3; abundance: .; v_gene: TRBV27; d_gene: TRBD1; CDR3aa: CASSSQDRAGNTIYF; CDR3nt: TGTGCCAGCAGTTCACAGGACAGGGCTGGAAACACCATATATTTT
j_gene: TRBJ2-1; abundance: .; v_gene: TRBV6-5; d_gene: TRBD2; CDR3aa: CATETSGAYNEQFF; CDR3nt: TGTGCCACCGAGACTAGCGGGGCCTACAATGAGCAGTTCTTC
j_gene: TRBJ2-5; abundance: once; v_gene: TRBV5-8; d_gene: TRBD1; CDR3aa: CASSLGQGEVETQYF; CDR3nt: TGTGCCAGCAGCTTGGGACAGGGGGAGGTGGAGACCCAGTACTTC
j_gene: TRBJ2-3; abundance: once; v_gene: TRBV5-1; d_gene: TRBD2; CDR3aa: CASSARGVSTDTQYF; CDR3nt: TGCGCCAGCAGCGCCCGGGGGGTTAGCACAGATACGCAGTATTTT
j_gene: TRBJ1-1; abundance: .; v_gene: TRBV11-2; d_gene: .; CDR3aa: CASSARTAKNTEAFF; CDR3nt: TGTGCCAGCAGCGCGCGGACAGCGAAGAACACTGAAGCTTTCTTT
j_gene: TRBJ2-1; abundance: .; v_gene: TRBV11-1; d_gene: .; CDR3aa: CASSRDLSSYNEQFF; CDR3nt: TGTGCCAGCAGCCGAGATCTGAGCTCCTACAATGAGCAGTTCTTC
j_gene: TRBJ1-6; abundance: .; v_gene: TRBV6-5; d_gene: .; CDR3aa: CASRSQGYGSPLHF; CDR3nt: TGTGCCAGCAGATCGCAGGGTTATGGTTCACCCCTCCACTTT
j_gene: TRBJ1-4; abundance: .; v_gene: TRBV29-1; d_gene: TRBD1; CDR3aa: CSTPGTGNEKLFF; CDR3nt: TGCAGCACCCCCGGGACAGGGAATGAAAAACTGTTTTTT
j_gene: TRBJ2-3; abundance: .; v_gene: TRBV10-2; d_gene: .; CDR3aa: CASSQRAVPIDTQYF; CDR3nt: TGCGCCAGCAGCCAGAGGGCGGTCCCCATCGATACGCAGTATTTT
j_gene: TRBJ1-1; abundance: .; v_gene: TRBV30; d_gene: .; CDR3aa: CACQGLGTEAFF; CDR3nt: TGTGCCTGTCAGGGGCTGGGCACTGAAGCTTTCTTT